A selection of T cell receptor beta chains follows, all from one sample in a study of cytomegalovirus exposure and HLA in healthy donors. TCRdb's table, derived via immunoSEQ multiplex PCR, lists solely in-frame clones and lacks some. The listing records approximately 38,000 clones. The sequencing sample was made of PBMCs. These receptors originate from a middle-aged man in good health and CMV-seropositive. Both conserved end residues are part of each CDR3. The D gene is left open where the match is weak.

D: .; J: TRBJ1-1; V: TRBV5-1; DNA: TGCGCCAGCAGCTTAAGAGGTTTTGGCGCTGAAGCTTTCTTT; CDR3: CASSLRGFGAEAFF
D: TRBD1; J: TRBJ1-2; V: TRBV6-5; DNA: TGTGCCAGCAGTTCCCTGACCGGGACAGGGAACGATGGCTACACCTTC; CDR3: CASSSLTGTGNDGYTF
D: .; J: TRBJ1-1; V: TRBV28; DNA: TGTGCCAGCAGTTTAGAGGGTCTGGGCTTGAACACTGAAGCTTTCTTT; CDR3: CASSLEGLGLNTEAFF
D: .; J: TRBJ2-3; V: TRBV9; DNA: TGTGCCAGCAGCCAGTGGAGGGGCACAGATACGCAGTATTTT; CDR3: CASSQWRGTDTQYF
D: TRBD1; J: TRBJ1-1; V: TRBV9; DNA: TGTGCCAGCAGCTTAACGGGACAGGGAGAAGCTTTCTTT; CDR3: CASSLTGQGEAFF
D: .; J: TRBJ1-2; V: TRBV21-1; DNA: TGTGCCAGCACCAGCTCTCCAGGGAGCTACACCTTC; CDR3: CASTSSPGSYTF
D: TRBD1; J: TRBJ1-5; V: TRBV4-1; DNA: TGCGCCAGCAGCCCACAGGCCCCACAGGGGGGTCAGCCCCAGCATTTT; CDR3: CASSPQAPQGGQPQHF
D: .; J: TRBJ1-2; V: TRBV5-4; DNA: TGTGCCAGCAGCTTGCAAGGGGCCAACTATGGCTACACCTTC; CDR3: CASSLQGANYGYTF
D: TRBD2; J: TRBJ2-7; V: TRBV4-1; DNA: TGCGCCAGCAGCCAAGTCCGAGGACTAGCGTACGAGCAGTACTTC; CDR3: CASSQVRGLAYEQYF
D: TRBD2; J: TRBJ2-1; V: TRBV6-1; DNA: TGTGCCAGCAGTGAACTACTAGCGGTTAATGAGCAGTTCTTC; CDR3: CASSELLAVNEQFF
D: TRBD1; J: TRBJ1-1; V: TRBV7-9; DNA: TGTGCCAGCAGCGTGACAGGGGCCTCTGAAGCTTTCTTT; CDR3: CASSVTGASEAFF
D: .; J: TRBJ2-7; V: TRBV19; DNA: TGTGCCAGTAGTATTGTAGCGAGCTCCTACGAGCAGTACTTC; CDR3: CASSIVASSYEQYF
D: .; J: TRBJ2-3; V: TRBV13; DNA: TGTGCCAGCAGCACAGGGGGCGGGAGGACAGATACGCAGTATTTT; CDR3: CASSTGGGRTDTQYF
D: TRBD1; J: TRBJ2-1; V: TRBV19; DNA: TGTGCCAGTAGTATGGGGACAGGGCAAAATGAGCAGTTCTTC; CDR3: CASSMGTGQNEQFF
D: .; J: TRBJ1-1; V: TRBV5-1; DNA: TGCGCCAGCAGCGGGCAGGGGACGGGCACTGAAGCTTTCTTT; CDR3: CASSGQGTGTEAFF
D: .; J: TRBJ1-3; V: TRBV7-9; DNA: TGTGCCAGCAGCTTAGCAGCGACGGGAAACACCATATATTTT; CDR3: CASSLAATGNTIYF
D: TRBD2; J: TRBJ2-2; V: TRBV7-9; DNA: TGTGCCAGCAGCTCTCAGCTATCTAGCGGGAGTTCTTACACCGGGGAGCTGTTTTTT; CDR3: CASSSQLSSGSSYTGELFF